One and the same sample provided the 24 T cell receptor beta chains below, sequenced in a study of shared clonotypes between healthy human individuals (dated by TCRdb to 2018 to 2020). Library preparation used the immunoSEQ multiplex PCR assay. TCRdb re-hosts the immuneACCESS table, in-frame sequences only. Its copies lack some clones; in the studies checked, an unresolved V gene accounts for under half of them, and the cause for the rest is not known. The table for this sample lists approximately 2.3 million clones; about 92% of them were counted only once. The top ten clonotypes cover about 0.37% of the sample. Material for sequencing was naive CD4+ T cells from PBMCs. This sample's cell subset or site label indicates: CD45RA+ positively selected. The receptors were sampled from a man aged 18 to 30 in good health. Some clones in this sample may be carry-over from other donors' samples.

V is TRBV30 and J is TRBJ2-3; D may correspond to TRBD1 or TRBD2 (5 bases each). The V gene's germline CDR1 is GTSNPN and CDR2 SVGIG (reference sequence). The CDR3 is 13 residues long. Trimming pared 6 bases from V and 6 bases from J, leaving 16 bases between. DNA of the CDR3: TGTGCCTGCGCTCCCAGGGACCCCGATACGCAGTATTTT. Protein product: CACAPRDPDTQYF. The variable domain in full, with the rest retrieved from reference TRBV30 and TRBJ2-3, is SQTIHQWPATLVQPVGSPLSLECTVEGTSNPNLYWYRQAAGRGLQLLFYSVGIGQISSEVPQNLSASRPQDRQFILSSKKLLLSDSGFYLCACAPRDPDTQYFGPGTRLTVL.

J is TRBJ2-1 and V is TRBV29-1; TRBD2 matches at 7 bases. The V segment lost 6 bases and the J segment 0 bases; nucleotides outside the gene matches: 2. The germline CDR1 and CDR2 sequences are SQVTM and ANQGSEA. The CDR3 extends over 13 amino acids. The CDR3 sequence is CSVRGSSYNEQFF. The CDR3 nucleotides read TGCAGCGTGCGGGGGAGCTCCTACAATGAGCAGTTCTTC.

The V gene is TRBV5-4, the J gene TRBJ1-3, with D perhaps matching TRBD1 (5 bases). Germline V gene sequence: CDR1 SGHNT, CDR2 YYREEE (reference sequence). The CDR3 length is 14 residues. Trimming took off 1 base at V and 4 bases at J, with 9 bases between the two ends. CDR3 nucleotide sequence: TGTGCCAGCAGCTTGAGTCAGGGAGGAAACACCATATATTTT. It is translated as CASSLSQGGNTIYF.

This clone came up once. The rearrangement links TRBV19 to TRBJ1-5; D call uncertain. This CDR3 contains 13 residues. Trimming took off 7 bases at V and 7 bases at J, with 14 bases between the two ends. CDR1 and CDR2 from the germline V gene are LNHDA and SQIVND (reference sequence). The CDR3 DNA reads TGTGCCAGTACCCCAATGGGAACACAGCCCCAGCATTTT. It is translated as CASTPMGTQPQHF.

This rearrangement joins TRBV11-3 to TRBJ2-3; tentative D call: TRBD2 (6 bases). Deletions cut 1 base from V and 1 base from J, with 12 bases between. This CDR3 region has 16 residues. The germline gives CDR1 SGHNT, CDR2 YENEEA. Here the CDR3 DNA reads TGTGCCAGCAGCTTAGGGGGCGTAGCGGGCACAGATACGCAGTATTTT. Translating it yields CASSLGGVAGTDTQYF. The variable domain in full, completed from reference TRBV11-3 and TRBJ2-3, reads EAGVVQSPRYKIIEKKQPVAFWCNPISGHNTLYWYLQNLGQGPELLIRYENEEAVDDSQLPKDRFSAERLKGVDSTLKIQPAELGDSAVYLCASSLGGVAGTDTQYFGPGTRLTVL.

CDR3 nucleotide sequence: TGTGCCAGCAGCTTAAGGGGCGAGCAGTACTTC. Translating gives CASSLRGEQYF. This chain connects TRBV11-2 to TRBJ2-7, with D possibly TRBD1 on 5 matching bases. CDR1 is SGHAT, CDR2 FQNNGV, per germline. This CDR3 has 11 amino acids. Trimming shortened V by 2 bases and J by 6 bases, and 5 bases separated the two germline ends.

V is TRBV7-2 and J is TRBJ2-7, with 11 nucleotides matching TRBD2. Germline CDR1 is SGHTA and CDR2 is FQGNSA. The CDR3 is 16 residues long. Trimming at V came to 5 bases and at J to 1 base, leaving 7 bases not matched to a gene. This CDR3 reads CASSVGTSGNSYEQYF. The CDR3, as DNA: TGTGCCAGCAGCGTAGGGACTAGCGGAAATTCCTACGAGCAGTACTTC. The complete variable domain, with remaining parts taken from reference TRBV7-2 and TRBJ2-7, reads GAGVSQSPSNKVTEKGKDVELRCDPISGHTALYWYRQSLGQGLEFLIYFQGNSAPDKSGLPSDRFSAERTGGSVSTLTIQRTQQEDSAVYLCASSVGTSGNSYEQYFGPGTRLTVT.

J is TRBJ2-1 and V is TRBV30; 10 bases line up with TRBD2. In germline, CDR1 is GTSNPN, CDR2 SVGIG (reference sequence). After removal of 1 base from V and 9 bases from J, the junction contained 12 bases not matched to a gene. This CDR3 region has 16 residues. The CDR3 sequence: CAWSGAGGPLQAEQFF. The DNA for the CDR3 is TGTGCCTGGAGTGGAGCGGGAGGGCCCCTTCAGGCTGAGCAGTTCTTC.

This chain connects TRBV5-8 to TRBJ2-3, with D perhaps matching TRBD1 (7 bases). Germline CDR1 SGHTS, CDR2 YDEGEE. The germline V and J ends were trimmed by 1 base and 5 bases, with 20 bases remaining between them. The CDR3 totals 17 residues. The CDR3 DNA sequence: TGTGCCAGCAGCTTGTTCCCGACAGGGAGGATAGGAGATACGCAGTATTTT. Amino acid sequence: CASSLFPTGRIGDTQYF.

V and J are TRBV7-9 and TRBJ2-5, with D unresolved. The closer fit of TRBJ2-7 to the DNA end suggests the J call may be wrong. Germline assignment: CDR1 SEHNR and CDR2 FQNEAQ (reference sequence). The CDR3 runs to 14 residues. The CDR3 DNA follows: TGTGCCAGCAGCCCTGAGACCCGGGCTGGCGAGCAGTACTTC. Amino acids: CASSPETRAGEQYF.

This clone was seen only a few times. This sequence joins TRBV7-9 and TRBJ1-5; no clear D. With 1 base removed from V and 1 base from J, the gap between germline ends came to 2 bases. This CDR3 is built from 13 residues. CDR1 SEHNR and CDR2 FQNEAQ come from the germline V gene (reference sequence). The CDR3 sequence is CASSLVSNQPQHF. CDR3 DNA: TGTGCCAGCAGCTTAGTCAGCAATCAGCCCCAGCATTTT.

This clone was counted a single time. V gene TRBV1 combines with J gene TRBJ2-7; the table's D call, TRBD1, has no DNA check behind it. TRBV1 is a pseudogene. CDR3 size: 14 residues. This chain's CDR3 is CTSSQGRSSYEQYF. The CDR3 nucleotides read TGCACCAGCAGCCAAGGCAGGTCGAGCTACGAGCAGTACTTC.

The chain recombines TRBV7-2 with TRBJ2-1; the D is unclear. V shed 2 bases and J shed 3 bases, with 11 bases lying between them. Germline CDR1 and CDR2: SGHTA and FQGNSA. This CDR3 comprises 15 residues. The DNA of the CDR3 is TGTGCCAGCAGCTTACAAGTGAGTGGCTACAATGAGCAGTTCTTC. This gives the protein CASSLQVSGYNEQFF.

The rearrangement links TRBV25-1 to TRBJ2-5, with 8 positions matching TRBD1. CDR3 length: 15 amino acids. V was pared by 5 bases and J by 2 bases, with 7 bases of the junction left unmatched. CDR1 is MGHDK, CDR2 SYGVNS, per germline. The DNA for the CDR3 is TGTGCCAGCAGTAAGAGAACAGGGGGACAAGAGACCCAGTACTTC. Protein: CASSKRTGGQETQYF.

The chain has TRBV18 and TRBJ1-2; 9 bases map to TRBD1. CDR1 is KGHSH, CDR2 LQKENI, per germline. V was clipped by 2 bases and J by 2 bases; unmatched bases: 9. This CDR3 spans 17 amino acids. Here the CDR3 DNA reads TGTGCCAGCTCACCATCCCAGGGAGGGACAGGGAACTATGGCTACACCTTC. Encoded protein: CASSPSQGGTGNYGYTF. Full variable domain (remainder filled in from reference TRBV18 and TRBJ1-2): NAGVMQNPRHLVRRRGQEARLRCSPMKGHSHVYWYRQLPEEGLKFMVYLQKENIIDESGMPKERFSAEFPKEGPSILRIQQVVRGDSAAYFCASSPSQGGTGNYGYTFGSGTRLTVV.

The chain employs TRBV6-1 and TRBJ1-5; D is unresolved. Trimming removed 3 bases at V and 7 bases at J, with 13 bases between. This CDR3 spans 14 amino acids. The germline gives CDR1 MNHNS, CDR2 SASEGT. This chain's CDR3 is CASSDQASGQPQHF. The CDR3 DNA sequence: TGTGCCAGCAGTGATCAGGCTTCGGGGCAGCCCCAGCATTTT.

This chain uses TRBV30 with TRBJ2-7; D is possibly TRBD2 (6 bases). This CDR3 has 13 amino acids. Germline V gene data show CDR1 as GTSNPN and CDR2 as SVGIG (reference sequence). Trimming took 5 bases from V and 2 from J, leaving 13 bases between them. CDR3 in amino acids: CAWGGGIPYEQYF. Written as DNA, the CDR3 is TGTGCCTGGGGCGGCGGGATCCCCTACGAGCAGTACTTC.

The chain couples TRBV21-1 to TRBJ1-4; the table's D call of TRBD1 was not tested on the DNA. TRBV21-1 is classified as a pseudogene. The CDR3 runs to 13 residues. CDR3 nucleotides: TGTGCCAGCACCTCAACAGGGGGTGAAAAACTGTTTTTT. This translates into CASTSTGGEKLFF.

CDR3 region: CASSESRVLAAYNEQFF. CDR3 DNA sequence: TGTGCCAGCAGTGAAAGTCGTGTACTAGCGGCATACAATGAGCAGTTCTTC. The chain couples TRBV6-1 to TRBJ2-1; TRBD2 matches at 8 bases. The CDR3 spans 17 residues. The junction had 10 bases not matched to a gene; V was cut back by 2 bases and J by 4 bases. CDR1 is MNHNS and CDR2 is SASEGT in the germline V gene.

J is TRBJ2-3 and V is TRBV2; 10 nucleotides line up with TRBD1. V trimming: 6 bases; J trimming: 0 bases; junction bases outside the gene matches: 15. The CDR3 runs to 19 residues. Germline assignment: CDR1 SNHLY and CDR2 FYNNEI. As DNA, the CDR3 is TGTGCCAGCAGGCCGGGACAGGGGACCCCAAAAAGTAGCACAGATACGCAGTATTTT. Translation gives CASRPGQGTPKSSTDTQYF.

This clone was counted a single time. The chain uses TRBV9 and TRBJ2-4, with D perhaps given as TRBD1 or TRBD2 (5 bases each). The CDR3 has 14 amino acids. Germline V gives CDR1 SGDLS, CDR2 YYNGEE. Trimming left V 3 bases short and J 10 bases short, with 17 bases between. The CDR3 nucleotides are TGTGCCAGCAGCGAGACCGGGACGTCAGGAATTCAGTACTTC. It yields the protein CASSETGTSGIQYF.

The V call is TRBV30, the J call TRBJ2-1, with 12 bases identical to TRBD2. CDR1 and CDR2 from the germline V gene are GTSNPN and SVGIG (reference sequence). Losses at the gene ends were 5 bases for V and 6 bases for J; bases not matched to a gene: 11. The CDR3 covers 16 residues. DNA of the CDR3: TGTGCCTGGTGGACTAGCGGGACAGGGCGGGGCAATGAGCAGTTCTTC. It codes for CAWWTSGTGRGNEQFF.

The CDR3 loop reads CASSPLDRGGYEQYF. The CDR3 bases are TGTGCCAGCTCACCGTTGGACAGGGGAGGGTACGAGCAGTACTTC. This chain links TRBV18 with TRBJ2-7, with 9 bases lining up with TRBD1. CDR1 is KGHSH and CDR2 is LQKENI in the germline V gene. This CDR3 spans 15 amino acids. The trim removed 3 bases at V and 4 bases at J, leaving 7 bases unmatched.

This chain connects TRBV7-9 to TRBJ2-6, with D possibly matching TRBD1 (5 bases). Trimming took off 1 base at V and 0 bases at J, with 7 bases between the two ends. The CDR3 is 16 amino acids. Germline V CDR1 and CDR2: SEHNR, FQNEAQ (reference sequence). CDR3 loop: CASSLGQPSGANVLTF. CDR3 in DNA: TGTGCCAGCAGCTTAGGACAGCCCTCTGGGGCCAACGTCCTGACTTTC.